The 32 T cell receptor beta chains reported below all come from one sample, sequenced in a study of T cells in localized non-small cell lung cancer. Sequencing was performed with immunoSEQ multiplex PCR; in TCRdb, only in-frame clones are kept and a portion is missing. The sample has 4,500 or so clones, less than 35% seen once. The sequences come from lung tumor tissue, collected before any cancer treatment. Source of these receptors: a man aged 35-75 years with stage II lung adenocarcinoma.

This clone was seen a few times. This chain joins TRBV28 and TRBJ1-1, with TRBD1 matching over 11 bases. The trim removed 5 bases at V and 11 bases at J, leaving 4 bases unmatched. This CDR3 is 12 amino acids long. Germline CDR1 MDHEN, CDR2 SYDVKM. CDR3 DNA sequence: TGTGCCAGCAGTCCCGGGACAGGGGGGGCTTTCTTT. Translated, it gives CASSPGTGGAFF.

By share, this clone counts as medium-sized. A read error may account for a junction end that differs from germline. The V gene is TRBV6-8, the J gene TRBJ2-5; D is perhaps TRBD2 (6 bases). Germline V gene sequence: CDR1 MNHGY, CDR2 SAAAGT. The CDR3 runs to 13 residues. The CDR3 spells CAISRGKQETQYF. CDR3 sequence (DNA): TGTGCCATCAGTCGGGGGAAACAAGAGACCCAGTACTTC.

This clone was seen a few times. V and J are TRBV11-3 and TRBJ2-2, with a tentative D call TRBD1 (6 bases). The germline gives CDR1 SGHNT, CDR2 YENEEA. V dropped 3 bases and J dropped 5 bases, with 16 bases sitting between them. The CDR3 runs 16 residues. The CDR3, as DNA: TGTGCCAGCAGCTTCCACGGAAGGGGGACGACCGGGGAGCTGTTTTTT. It is translated as CASSFHGRGTTGELFF.

In its sample, this clone was seen a few times. The genes are TRBV9 and TRBJ2-7, with D tentatively TRBD1 (6 bases). The germline V and J ends were trimmed by 5 bases and 7 bases, with 19 bases remaining between them. The CDR3 extends over 14 amino acids. The germline V gene encodes CDR1 SGDLS and CDR2 YYNGEE. The CDR3 reads CASSEQGPTREQYF. The CDR3 DNA sequence: TGTGCCAGCAGTGAACAGGGCCCAACGAGAGAGCAGTACTTC.

This clone occurred a few times. The J gene is TRBJ2-1, the V gene TRBV6-8; 8 bases are a match to TRBD2. The germline CDR1 and CDR2 sequences are MNHGY and SAAAGT. This CDR3 contains 13 residues. V was pared by 8 bases and J by 8 bases, with 8 bases of the junction left unmatched. The chain's CDR3 is CASVGTRLDEQFF. The CDR3 DNA reads TGTGCCAGCGTTGGGACTAGGTTGGATGAGCAGTTCTTC.

The chain carries TRBV19 and TRBJ2-4; no reliable D call. Trimming took 3 bases from V and 4 from J, leaving 10 bases between them. This CDR3 contains 14 residues. Germline values: CDR1 LNHDA, CDR2 SQIVND (reference sequence). CDR3 sequence reads: CASSMGAEKNIQYF. CDR3 DNA sequence: TGTGCCAGTAGTATGGGTGCGGAGAAAAACATTCAGTACTTC.

The chain links TRBV28 to TRBJ2-7, with 9 bases that match TRBD1. There are 15 residues in the CDR3. V dropped 6 bases and J dropped 7; count of bases not matched to a gene: 13. In germline, CDR1 is MDHEN, CDR2 SYDVKM. CDR3 coding DNA: TGTGCCAGCAGCCCCCTTGGGACAGGGATTCAAGAGCAGTACTTC. Residues: CASSPLGTGIQEQYF.

V gene TRBV9 combines with J gene TRBJ2-3; 9 nucleotides match TRBD1. In germline, CDR1 is SGDLS, CDR2 YYNGEE. The CDR3 is 15 amino acids. Trimming at V came to 7 bases and at J to 2 bases, leaving 8 bases not matched to a gene. CDR3: CASGYGQGYTDTQYF. DNA of the CDR3: TGTGCCAGCGGGTACGGACAGGGGTACACAGATACGCAGTATTTT. The variable domain in full, with the rest retrieved from reference TRBV9 and TRBJ2-3, is DSGVTQTPKHLITATGQRVTLRCSPRSGDLSVYWYQQSLDQGLQFLIQYYNGEERAKGNILERFSAQQFPDLHSELNLSSLELGDSALYFCASGYGQGYTDTQYFGPGTRLTVL.

This clone was seen just once. The gene calls are TRBV29-1 and TRBJ2-3; no clear D gene. Trimming took 3 bases from V and 6 from J, leaving 13 bases between them. This CDR3 contains 13 residues. Germline CDR1 SQVTM, CDR2 ANQGSEA. The CDR3 DNA follows: TGCAGCGTTGACGCAGCATCTTGGGATACGCAGTATTTT. This codes for CSVDAASWDTQYF.

The V and J genes are TRBV11-3 and TRBJ2-1; 14 bases match TRBD2. Trimming cost V 3 bases and J 4 bases; bases outside gene matches: 2. The CDR3 runs to 16 residues. The V gene's germline CDR1 is SGHNT and CDR2 YENEEA. CDR3 sequence reads: CASSFGLAGGYNEQFF. CDR3 DNA sequence: TGTGCCAGCAGCTTCGGACTAGCGGGAGGTTACAATGAGCAGTTCTTC.

The chain employs TRBV5-1 and TRBJ1-3, with D hard to call. CDR3 length: 15 amino acids. V was pared by 4 bases and J by 1 base, with 12 bases between. Germline CDR1 reads SGHRS; CDR2 reads YFSETQ. CDR3 DNA sequence: TGCGCCAGCAGCCCCGGACCGGGTTCTGGAAACACCATATATTTT. Translating gives CASSPGPGSGNTIYF.

This clone is medium-sized within its sample. The junction departs from germline at one end; a sequencing error may be responsible. The rearrangement links TRBV6-8 to TRBJ2-3, with D unresolved. Germline CDR1 and CDR2: MNHGY and SAAAGT. The CDR3 has 14 residues. The CDR3 DNA follows: TGTGCCAGCAGTGACTCGATGGGCACAGATACGCAGTATTTT. It encodes CASSDSMGTDTQYF.

This clone was seen a few times. The CDR3 loop reads CASSFARDYGYTF. The CDR3 DNA reads as TGTGCCAGTAGTTTCGCCCGGGACTATGGCTACACCTTC. The rearrangement joins TRBV19 to TRBJ1-2; no definite D call. This CDR3 has 13 amino acids. From germline, CDR1 is LNHDA and CDR2 SQIVND (reference sequence). The germline V and J ends were trimmed by 5 bases and 3 bases, with 10 bases remaining between them.

In its sample, this clone was seen many times. The rearrangement links TRBV7-1 to TRBJ2-1, with D uncertain. TRBV7-1 is an open reading frame whose function is uncertain. The CDR3 loop spans 13 amino acids. The V end was cut by 5 bases, the J end by 5 bases, with 10 bases between. The CDR3 sequence is CASSPGVNNEQFF. For the CDR3, the DNA is TGTGCCAGCAGCCCCGGAGTAAACAATGAGCAGTTCTTC.

The chain carries TRBV19 and TRBJ2-7; D gene unclear. The CDR3 spans 13 residues. CDR1 and CDR2 from the germline V gene are LNHDA and SQIVND (reference sequence). Trimming left V 10 bases short and J 1 base short, with 14 bases between. Here the CDR3 DNA reads TGTGCCACCCAAGGGAAGAATTCCTACGAGCAGTACTTC. As protein: CATQGKNSYEQYF.

In this sample, this clone is medium-sized. One junction end disagrees with the germline gene, perhaps due to a read error. The V and J genes are TRBV11-3 and TRBJ1-1, with D perhaps TRBD1 (5 bases). In germline, CDR1 is SGHNT, CDR2 YENEEA. CDR3 length: 14 residues. The CDR3: CASSLEGVKTEAFF. The CDR3 coding sequence is TGTGCCAGCAGCTTAGAGGGGGTGAAAACTGAAGCTTTCTTT. The full variable domain, completed using reference TRBV11-3 and TRBJ1-1, is EAGVVQSPRYKIIEKKQPVAFWCNPISGHNTLYWYLQNLGQGPELLIRYENEEAVDDSQLPKDRFSAERLKGVDSTLKIQPAELGDSAVYLCASSLEGVKTEAFFGQGTRLTVV.

This clone was detected a few times. The rearrangement links TRBV11-3 to TRBJ2-7, with 14 bases matching TRBD2. The CDR3 runs 15 residues. V lost 5 bases and J lost 6; bases outside the gene matches: 6. Germline values: CDR1 SGHNT, CDR2 YENEEA. Here the CDR3 DNA reads TGTGCCAGCAGCCCAGGGACTAGCGGGAGCTTCGAGCAGTACTTC. Its protein product is CASSPGTSGSFEQYF.

A few counts support this clone. CDR3 in amino acids: CASSSRTSGIAGTDTQYF. CDR3 DNA: TGTGCCAGCAGCTCACGGACTAGCGGGATCGCCGGGACAGATACGCAGTATTTT. The chain combines TRBV7-7 with TRBJ2-3; TRBD2 matches at 12 bases. Germline CDR1 and CDR2: SSHAT and FNYEAQ (reference sequence). The CDR3 has 18 amino acids. The trim removed 4 bases at V and 3 bases at J, leaving 11 bases unmatched.

This clone was found a few times. The rearrangement joins TRBV11-3 to TRBJ2-7; D may be TRBD1 (6 bases). The germline V gene has CDR1 SGHNT and CDR2 YENEEA. Trimming took off 5 bases at V and 7 bases at J, with 18 bases between the two ends. This CDR3 has 14 residues. The CDR3 DNA reads as TGTGCCAGCAGCCTCCGGGACACCCTATGGGAGCAGTACTTC. It yields the protein CASSLRDTLWEQYF.

The CDR3 spells CASSFGAGDRETQYF. As DNA, the CDR3 is TGTGCCAGCAGCTTCGGGGCGGGGGACCGGGAGACCCAGTACTTC. The V and J genes are TRBV11-3 and TRBJ2-5; TRBD2 matches 7 bases. V was clipped by 3 bases and J by 5 bases; unmatched bases: 9. CDR3 size: 15 residues. In germline, CDR1 is SGHNT, CDR2 YENEEA.

The chain is built from TRBV11-3 and TRBJ1-2; tentative D call: TRBD1 (5 bases). Trimming cost V 5 bases and J 4 bases, with 20 bases left between them. The germline CDR1 and CDR2 sequences are SGHNT and YENEEA. The CDR3 loop spans 16 amino acids. The CDR3 DNA reads TGTGCCAGCAGCCACGGGGGTAGAGACGGAACCTATGGCTACACCTTC. Amino acids: CASSHGGRDGTYGYTF.

This sequence joins TRBV11-3 and TRBJ1-4; 7 bases align to TRBD1. V dropped 3 bases and J dropped 0; count of bases not matched to a gene: 4. The germline V gene has CDR1 SGHNT and CDR2 YENEEA. The CDR3 has 16 residues. CDR3: CASSFQGGATNEKLFF. DNA for the CDR3: TGTGCCAGCAGCTTCCAGGGGGGGGCAACTAATGAAAAACTGTTTTTT.

V is TRBV30 and J is TRBJ1-5; D is unclear. V was trimmed by 1 base and J by 2 bases, leaving 15 bases between them. The CDR3 consists of 16 residues. Per the germline V gene, CDR1 is GTSNPN and CDR2 is SVGIG (reference sequence). This CDR3 reads CAWSAPRTAGNQPQHF. The CDR3, as DNA: TGTGCCTGGAGTGCTCCTCGAACGGCCGGCAATCAGCCCCAGCATTTT. Looking up the rest from reference TRBV30 and TRBJ1-5 gives the full variable domain: SQTIHQWPATLVQPVGSPLSLECTVEGTSNPNLYWYRQAAGRGLQLLFYSVGIGQISSEVPQNLSASRPQDRQFILSSKKLLLSDSGFYLCAWSAPRTAGNQPQHFGDGTRLSIL.

This chain links TRBV28 with TRBJ1-1; 9 bases align to TRBD1. Looked up from germline, CDR1 is MDHEN and CDR2 is SYDVKM. The CDR3 covers 14 residues. Trimming cost V 6 bases and J 5 bases; bases outside gene matches: 7. The CDR3 sequence: CASSTGTGLTEAFF. CDR3 bases: TGTGCCAGCAGCACCGGGACAGGGTTAACTGAAGCTTTCTTT.

This clone was counted only a few times. This chain uses TRBV11-3 with TRBJ2-1; D unclear. The CDR3 is 15 residues long. Deletions cut 0 bases from V and 1 base from J, with 7 bases between. From germline, CDR1 is SGHNT and CDR2 YENEEA. CDR3 amino acids: CASSLDPRSYNEQFF. CDR3 sequence (DNA): TGTGCCAGCAGCTTAGATCCGAGGTCCTACAATGAGCAGTTCTTC.

This clone showed up just a few times. The gene calls are TRBV6-8 and TRBJ2-1, with 9 positions matching TRBD2. V shed 5 bases and J 4 bases; nucleotides not matched to a gene: 3. The CDR3 sequence is 14 residues long. Germline loops: CDR1 MNHGY, CDR2 SAAAGT. CDR3 sequence (DNA): TGTGCCAGCAGTCGGACTAGCGAGTACAATGAGCAGTTCTTC. Amino acid sequence: CASSRTSEYNEQFF.

This clone has a single count. This sequence joins TRBV30 and TRBJ2-4; tentatively, D is TRBD2 (6 bases). This CDR3 is 11 amino acids long. Deletions cut 2 bases from V and 9 bases from J, with 8 bases between. Germline assignment: CDR1 GTSNPN and CDR2 SVGIG (reference sequence). This chain's CDR3 is CAWSTGGIQYF. In DNA form, the CDR3 reads TGTGCCTGGAGTACCGGGGGCATTCAGTACTTC.

The chain has TRBV19 and TRBJ1-1; D might be TRBD1 (5 bases). The CDR3 is made up of 11 amino acids. Trimming took off 4 bases at V and 8 bases at J, with 8 bases between the two ends. CDR1 is LNHDA, CDR2 SQIVND, per germline (reference sequence). The CDR3 DNA reads TGTGCCAGTAGTAGGGACTTAGAAGCTTTCTTT. Protein sequence: CASSRDLEAFF.

The chain carries TRBV2 and TRBJ2-1; 10 positions match TRBD2. With 4 bases clipped from V and 10 bases from J, the junction kept 13 bases outside the gene matches. The germline V gene has CDR1 SNHLY and CDR2 FYNNEI. This CDR3 contains 16 residues. The CDR3 loop is CASSGKRSGGGGEQFF. The CDR3 DNA follows: TGTGCCAGCAGTGGGAAGAGGAGCGGGGGGGGAGGCGAGCAGTTCTTC.

The chain links TRBV11-3 to TRBJ1-4, with 8 bases that match TRBD1. V gave up 4 bases and J gave up 8 bases; unmatched junction bases: 6. This CDR3 has 14 residues. Germline CDR1 reads SGHNT; CDR2 reads YENEEA. The CDR3 nucleotides read TGTGCCAGCAGCTCATTGAACAGGGGGGAAAAACTGTTTTTT. Its protein is CASSSLNRGEKLFF.

This clone turned up a few times. The chain joins TRBV6-8 to TRBJ2-2; D is uncertain. The germline V and J ends were trimmed by 2 bases and 5 bases, with 6 bases remaining between them. The CDR3 contains 13 residues. Per the germline V gene, CDR1 is MNHGY and CDR2 is SAAAGT. The CDR3 DNA reads as TGTGCCAGCAGTTACGAGGTTACCGGGGAGCTGTTTTTT. It codes for CASSYEVTGELFF.

The V gene is TRBV28, the J gene TRBJ2-5; D unclear. The germline gives CDR1 MDHEN, CDR2 SYDVKM. There are 14 residues in the CDR3. Trimming shortened V by 7 bases and J by 6 bases, and 18 bases separated the two germline ends. This chain's CDR3 is CASTPPGNLKTQYF. The CDR3 DNA sequence: TGTGCCAGCACCCCCCCGGGTAACCTCAAGACCCAGTACTTC. The full variable domain, in which reference TRBV28 and TRBJ2-5 provide the parts outside the CDR3, is DVKVTQSSRYLVKRTGEKVFLECVQDMDHENMFWYRQDPGLGLRLIYFSYDVKMKEKGDIPEGYSVSREKKERFSLILESASTNQTSMYLCASTPPGNLKTQYFGPGTRLLVL.